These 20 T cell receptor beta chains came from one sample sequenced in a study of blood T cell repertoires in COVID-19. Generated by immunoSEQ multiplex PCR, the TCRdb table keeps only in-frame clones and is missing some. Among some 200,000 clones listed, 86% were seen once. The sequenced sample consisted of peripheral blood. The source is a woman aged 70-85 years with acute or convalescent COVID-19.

CDR3 loop: CASSSPSNNEQFF. In nucleotides, the CDR3 is TGTGCCAGCAGCTCCCCTAGCAACAATGAGCAGTTCTTC. The chain has TRBV7-3 and TRBJ2-1; D may be TRBD2 (5 bases). V lost 4 bases and J 5 bases, leaving 9 bases between the germline ends. The CDR3 has 13 amino acids. The V gene's germline CDR1 is SGHTA and CDR2 FQGTGA.

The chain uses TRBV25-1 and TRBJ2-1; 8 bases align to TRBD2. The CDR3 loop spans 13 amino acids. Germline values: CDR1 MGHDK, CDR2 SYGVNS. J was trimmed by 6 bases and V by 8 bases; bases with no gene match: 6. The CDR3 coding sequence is TGTGCCAGCCCCGGGGGGGCGGCCAATGAGCAGTTCTTC. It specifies CASPGGAANEQFF.

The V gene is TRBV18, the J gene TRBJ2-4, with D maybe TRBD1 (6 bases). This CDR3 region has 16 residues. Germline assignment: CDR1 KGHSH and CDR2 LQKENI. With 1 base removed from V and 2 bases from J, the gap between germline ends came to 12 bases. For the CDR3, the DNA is TGTGCCAGCTCACCACTACAGGGTGGGACCAAAAACATTCAGTACTTC. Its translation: CASSPLQGGTKNIQYF.

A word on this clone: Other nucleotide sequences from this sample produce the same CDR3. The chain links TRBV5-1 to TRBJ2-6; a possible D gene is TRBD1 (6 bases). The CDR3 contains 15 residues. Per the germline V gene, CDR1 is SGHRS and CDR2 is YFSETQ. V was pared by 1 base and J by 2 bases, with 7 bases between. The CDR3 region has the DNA TGCGCCAGCAGCTTGACAGGGACTGGGGCCAACGTCCTGACTTTC. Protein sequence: CASSLTGTGANVLTF.

The CDR3 sequence is CASSYFRGGNTGELFF. CDR3 sequence (DNA): TGTGCCAGCAGTTACTTCAGAGGTGGGAACACCGGGGAGCTGTTTTTT. The chain recombines TRBV6-5 with TRBJ2-2, with unresolved D. The germline V gene has CDR1 MNHEY and CDR2 SVGAGI. Trimming left V 1 base short and J 1 base short, with 10 bases between. The CDR3 length is 16 residues.

CDR3 in amino acids: CASSFRGQDLQYF. CDR3 DNA sequence: TGTGCCAGCAGCTTTAGGGGACAGGACCTCCAGTACTTC. V gene TRBV11-2 combines with J gene TRBJ2-7; 8 bases line up with TRBD1. The V gene end was trimmed by 3 bases and the J gene end by 10 bases; junction bases not matched to a gene: 8. Germline V lookup: CDR1 SGHAT, CDR2 FQNNGV. The CDR3 runs to 13 residues.

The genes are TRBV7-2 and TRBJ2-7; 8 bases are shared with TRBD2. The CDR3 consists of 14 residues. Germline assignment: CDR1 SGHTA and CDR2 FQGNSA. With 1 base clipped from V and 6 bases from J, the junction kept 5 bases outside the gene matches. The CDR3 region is CASSLGSAGGEQYF. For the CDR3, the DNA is TGTGCCAGCAGCTTAGGATCTGCGGGAGGCGAGCAGTACTTC.

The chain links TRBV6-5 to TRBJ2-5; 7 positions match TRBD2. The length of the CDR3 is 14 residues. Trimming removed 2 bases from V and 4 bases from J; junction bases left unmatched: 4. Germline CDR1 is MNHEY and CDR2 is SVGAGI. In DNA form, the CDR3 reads TGTGCCAGCAGTTACGTCGGGGGGTCAGAGACCCAGTACTTC. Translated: CASSYVGGSETQYF.

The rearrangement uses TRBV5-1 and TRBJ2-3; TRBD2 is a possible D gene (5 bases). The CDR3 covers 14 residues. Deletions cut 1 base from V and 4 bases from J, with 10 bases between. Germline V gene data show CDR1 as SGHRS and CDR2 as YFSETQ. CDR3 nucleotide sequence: TGCGCCAGCAGCTTGCTCCGGGGTGCAGATACGCAGTATTTT. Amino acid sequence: CASSLLRGADTQYF.

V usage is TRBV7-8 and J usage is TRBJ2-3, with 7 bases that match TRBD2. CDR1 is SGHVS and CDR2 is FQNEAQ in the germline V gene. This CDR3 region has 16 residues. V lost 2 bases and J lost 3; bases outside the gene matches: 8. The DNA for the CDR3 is TGTGCCAGCAGCTTATATAGTTGGGGGGGTACAGATACGCAGTATTTT. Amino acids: CASSLYSWGGTDTQYF. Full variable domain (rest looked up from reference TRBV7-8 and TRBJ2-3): GAGVSQSPRYKVAKRGQDVALRCDPISGHVSLFWYQQALGQGPEFLTYFQNEAQLDKSGLPSDRFFAERPEGSVSTLKIQRTQQEDSAVYLCASSLYSWGGTDTQYFGPGTRLTVL.

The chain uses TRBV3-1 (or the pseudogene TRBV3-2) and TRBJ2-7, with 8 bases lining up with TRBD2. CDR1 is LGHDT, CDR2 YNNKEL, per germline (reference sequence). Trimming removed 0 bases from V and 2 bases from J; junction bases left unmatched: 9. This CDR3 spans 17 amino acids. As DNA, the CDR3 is TGTGCCAGCAGCCAAGATCGGGGCGGGGGGATCACCTACGAGCAGTACTTC. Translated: CASSQDRGGGITYEQYF.

The CDR3 nucleotides are TGTGCCAGTAGTACGCGGACAGGGTTTGGCTACGAGCAGTACTTC. It specifies CASSTRTGFGYEQYF. The V call is TRBV19, the J call TRBJ2-7; TRBD1 matches at 8 bases. The germline V gene has CDR1 LNHDA and CDR2 SQIVND (reference sequence). The CDR3 covers 15 residues. With 4 bases clipped from V and 3 bases from J, the junction kept 8 bases outside the gene matches.

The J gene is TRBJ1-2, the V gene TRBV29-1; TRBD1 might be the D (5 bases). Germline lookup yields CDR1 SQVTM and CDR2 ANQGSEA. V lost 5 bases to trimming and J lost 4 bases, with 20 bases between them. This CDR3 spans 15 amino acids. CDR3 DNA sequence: TGCAGCGTTCCGATGGGGGGAGGCTGGGTCTATGGCTACACCTTC. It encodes CSVPMGGGWVYGYTF.

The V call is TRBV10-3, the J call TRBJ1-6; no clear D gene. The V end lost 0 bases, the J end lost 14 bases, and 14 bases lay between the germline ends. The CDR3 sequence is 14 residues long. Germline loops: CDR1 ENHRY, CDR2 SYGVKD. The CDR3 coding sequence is TGTGCCATCAGTGAGTCGTCCTCCTTCGGGGCCCTCCACTTT. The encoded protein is CAISESSSFGALHF.

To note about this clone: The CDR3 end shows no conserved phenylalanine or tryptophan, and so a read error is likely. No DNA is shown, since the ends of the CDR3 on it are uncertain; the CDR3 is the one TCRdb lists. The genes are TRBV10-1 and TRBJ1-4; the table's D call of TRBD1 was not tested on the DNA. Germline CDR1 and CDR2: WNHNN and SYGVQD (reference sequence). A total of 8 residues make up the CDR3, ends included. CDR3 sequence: CASQSSGL.

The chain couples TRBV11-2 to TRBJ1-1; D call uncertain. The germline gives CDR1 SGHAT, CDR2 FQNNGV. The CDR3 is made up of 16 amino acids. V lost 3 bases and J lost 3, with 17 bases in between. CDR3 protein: CASSFSGSVYHTEAFF. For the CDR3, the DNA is TGTGCCAGCAGCTTTAGCGGTTCGGTGTATCACACTGAAGCTTTCTTT.

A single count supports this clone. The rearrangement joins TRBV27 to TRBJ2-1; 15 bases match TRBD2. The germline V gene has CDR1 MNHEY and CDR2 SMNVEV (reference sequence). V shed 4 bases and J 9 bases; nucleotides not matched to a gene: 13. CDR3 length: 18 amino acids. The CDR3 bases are TGTGCCAGCAGTTCCGACCCACTTAGGACTAGCGGGAGGGGTGAGCAGTTCTTC. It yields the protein CASSSDPLRTSGRGEQFF.

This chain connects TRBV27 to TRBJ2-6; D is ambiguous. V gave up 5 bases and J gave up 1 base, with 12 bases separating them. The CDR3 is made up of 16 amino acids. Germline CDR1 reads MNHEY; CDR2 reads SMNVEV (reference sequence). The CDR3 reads CASSDYIGSGANVLTF. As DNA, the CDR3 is TGTGCCAGCAGTGATTATATCGGTTCTGGGGCCAACGTCCTGACTTTC. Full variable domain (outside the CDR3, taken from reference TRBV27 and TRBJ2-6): EAQVTQNPRYLITVTGKKLTVTCSQNMNHEYMSWYRQDPGLGLRQIYYSMNVEVTDKGDVPEGYKVSRKEKRNFPLILESPSPNQTSLYFCASSDYIGSGANVLTFGAGSRLTVL.

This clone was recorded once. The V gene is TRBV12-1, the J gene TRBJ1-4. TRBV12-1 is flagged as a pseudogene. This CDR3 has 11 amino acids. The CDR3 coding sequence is TGTGCCAGCAGCTTACGGGAAAAACTGTTTTTT. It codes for CASSLREKLFF.

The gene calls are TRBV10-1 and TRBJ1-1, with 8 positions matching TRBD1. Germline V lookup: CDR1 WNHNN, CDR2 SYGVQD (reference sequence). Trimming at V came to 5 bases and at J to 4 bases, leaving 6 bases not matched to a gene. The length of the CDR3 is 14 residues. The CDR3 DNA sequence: TGCGCCAGCAGTCCGACAGGGGTGGCCACTGAAGCTTTCTTT. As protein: CASSPTGVATEAFF.